This T cell receptor beta chain derives from a study of CD8 T cells in Susac syndrome. The CDR3 runs to 13 residues. Trimming took off 6 bases at V and 3 bases at J, with 9 bases between the two ends. Germline CDR1 is SGHAT and CDR2 is FQNNGV. Sequencing of TCR beta was carried out in blood CD8+ and CD4+ T cells. When the RNA was reverse transcribed, random hexamers were used with an input of roughly 0.5 to 1 ug. MiXCR was run by TCRdb on the immunoSEQ multiplex PCR reads, yielding one entry per CDR3 protein. The sample has approximately 210,000 distinct CDR3 sequences, about 95% seen once. The receptor was derived from a human donor with multiple sclerosis. The genes are TRBV11-2 and TRBJ2-1; D is perhaps TRBD2 (6 bases). The source material was CD4+ T cells from PBMCs. CDR3 bases: TGTGCCAGCAGTCGGGACTTCTACAATGAGCAGTTCTTC. Translating it yields CASSRDFYNEQFF.